A selection of T cell receptor beta chains follows, all from one sample in a study of T cell responses to AZD1222 COVID-19 vaccine. Some clones are missing from TCRdb's copy, which holds only in-frame ones; the method was immunoSEQ multiplex PCR. The repertoire has 100,000 to 150,000 clones, roughly 82% of them found once; the top ten carry over 25%. The material sequenced was peripheral blood, taken 28 days after the second AZD1222 dose. Receptor source: an adult who received the AZD1222 COVID-19 vaccine. CDR3s include the opening cysteine and the closing phenylalanine or tryptophan. A D gene is named only where the DNA matches it firmly. Size tells how often a clone was seen (once, few, many) or the class of an expanded clone, and some rows leave it out.

V gene: TRBV27; clone size: NA; J gene: TRBJ2-6; D gene: TRBD1; CDR3 length: 21; CDR3 protein: CASSLLRGQGAVRSGANVLTF; CDR3 DNA: TGTGCCAGCAGTTTATTGAGGGGGCAGGGGGCCGTTCGCTCTGGGGCCAACGTCCTGACTTTC
V gene: TRBV7-9; clone size: NA; J gene: TRBJ1-4; D gene: TRBD1; CDR3 length: 15; CDR3 protein: CASSPGTGEQEKLFF; CDR3 DNA: TGTGCCAGCAGCCCAGGGACAGGGGAACAGGAAAAACTGTTTTTT
V gene: TRBV7-7; clone size: NA; J gene: TRBJ2-1; D gene: TRBD2; CDR3 length: 15; CDR3 protein: CASSLGGTSNNEQFF; CDR3 DNA: TGTGCTAGCAGCTTAGGGGGGACTAGCAACAATGAGCAGTTCTTC
V gene: TRBV7-3; clone size: NA; J gene: TRBJ2-3; D gene: TRBD2; CDR3 length: 17; CDR3 protein: CASSLKGIAGATDTQYF; CDR3 DNA: TGTGCCAGCAGCTTAAAGGGTATAGCGGGGGCGACGGATACGCAGTATTTT
V gene: TRBV28; clone size: NA; J gene: TRBJ2-7; D gene: NA; CDR3 length: 14; CDR3 protein: CASSLVGPNYEQYF; CDR3 DNA: TGTGCCAGCAGTTTGGTTGGACCGAACTACGAGCAGTACTTC
V gene: TRBV30; clone size: NA; J gene: TRBJ1-2; D gene: NA; CDR3 length: 11; CDR3 protein: CAWIKGHGYTF; CDR3 DNA: TGTGCCTGGATAAAAGGGCATGGCTACACCTTC
V gene: TRBV7-3; clone size: NA; J gene: TRBJ1-6; D gene: NA; CDR3 length: 14; CDR3 protein: CASSFSPLSSPLHF; CDR3 DNA: TGTGCCAGCAGCTTTAGTCCTTTGAGTTCACCCCTCCACTTT
V gene: TRBV24-1; clone size: NA; J gene: TRBJ1-1; D gene: NA; CDR3 length: 15; CDR3 protein: CATSDPSGGGTEAFF; CDR3 DNA: TGTGCCACCAGTGACCCTTCGGGGGGAGGGACTGAAGCTTTCTTT
V gene: TRBV5-4; clone size: NA; J gene: TRBJ2-2; D gene: NA; CDR3 length: 15; CDR3 protein: CASSSITPNTGELFF; CDR3 DNA: TGTGCCAGCAGCTCAATAACTCCGAACACCGGGGAGCTGTTTTTT
V gene: TRBV7-3; clone size: NA; J gene: TRBJ2-3; D gene: NA; CDR3 length: 16; CDR3 protein: CASSLRGRPGTDTQYF; CDR3 DNA: TGTGCCAGCAGCTTACGGGGGCGCCCCGGCACAGATACGCAGTATTTT
V gene: TRBV11-1; clone size: NA; J gene: TRBJ1-5; D gene: NA; CDR3 length: 13; CDR3 protein: CASSRDSGQPQHF; CDR3 DNA: TGTGCCAGCAGCCGAGATTCAGGTCAGCCCCAGCATTTT
V gene: TRBV24-1; clone size: NA; J gene: TRBJ2-1; D gene: TRBD2; CDR3 length: 16; CDR3 protein: CATSDPMGGSYNEQFF; CDR3 DNA: TGTGCCACCAGTGATCCCATGGGGGGGAGCTACAATGAGCAGTTCTTC
V gene: TRBV14; clone size: NA; J gene: TRBJ1-2; D gene: NA; CDR3 length: 14; CDR3 protein: CASSQGLGLNGYTF; CDR3 DNA: TGTGCCAGCAGCCAAGGTTTGGGATTGAATGGCTACACCTTC
V gene: TRBV30; clone size: NA; J gene: TRBJ2-5; D gene: NA; CDR3 length: 14; CDR3 protein: CAWVHDRVQETQYF; CDR3 DNA: TGTGCCTGGGTGCATGACAGAGTTCAAGAGACCCAGTACTTC
V gene: TRBV7-9; clone size: NA; J gene: TRBJ2-7; D gene: TRBD1; CDR3 length: 14; CDR3 protein: CASSLAGGSYEQYF; CDR3 DNA: TGTGCCAGCAGCTTGGCAGGGGGCTCCTACGAGCAGTACTTC
V gene: TRBV28; clone size: NA; J gene: TRBJ1-1; D gene: NA; CDR3 length: 14; CDR3 protein: CASTTWRGNTEAFF; CDR3 DNA: TGTGCCAGCACTACTTGGAGGGGGAACACTGAAGCTTTCTTT
V gene: TRBV28; clone size: once; J gene: TRBJ2-3; D gene: TRBD2; CDR3 length: 18; CDR3 protein: CASSLPPAGGSYTDTQYF; CDR3 DNA: TGTGCCAGCAGTTTGCCCCCTGCGGGGGGCTCCTACACAGATACGCAGTATTTT
V gene: TRBV2; clone size: few; J gene: TRBJ1-1; D gene: NA; CDR3 length: 15; CDR3 protein: CASSLTTIDRTEAFF; CDR3 DNA: TGTGCCAGCAGTTTAACCACGATAGACCGGACTGAAGCTTTCTTT
V gene: TRBV27; clone size: NA; J gene: TRBJ2-7; D gene: NA; CDR3 length: 17; CDR3 protein: CASSEWAQSGLSYEQYF; CDR3 DNA: TGTGCCAGCAGCGAATGGGCCCAGTCGGGTCTTTCCTACGAGCAGTACTTC
V gene: TRBV5-1; clone size: NA; J gene: TRBJ2-3; D gene: NA; CDR3 length: 15; CDR3 protein: CASSSALTSTDTQYF; CDR3 DNA: TGCGCCAGCAGCTCGGCCCTTACTAGCACAGATACGCAGTATTTT
V gene: TRBV19; clone size: NA; J gene: TRBJ2-2; D gene: TRBD1; CDR3 length: 15; CDR3 protein: CASSMGQANTGELFF; CDR3 DNA: TGTGCCAGTAGTATGGGACAGGCTAACACCGGGGAGCTGTTTTTT
V gene: TRBV3-1/TRBV3-2; clone size: few; J gene: TRBJ1-1; D gene: NA; CDR3 length: 14; CDR3 protein: CASSQDRVGTEAFF; CDR3 DNA: TGTGCCAGCAGCCAAGACAGGGTGGGCACTGAAGCTTTCTTT
V gene: TRBV2; clone size: few; J gene: TRBJ2-1; D gene: TRBD1; CDR3 length: 15; CDR3 protein: CASSEGTGRANEQFF; CDR3 DNA: TGTGCCAGCAGTGAAGGGACAGGGAGAGCAAATGAGCAGTTCTTC
V gene: TRBV12-3/TRBV12-4; clone size: NA; J gene: TRBJ2-3; D gene: NA; CDR3 length: 12; CDR3 protein: CASNLHTDTQYF; CDR3 DNA: TGTGCCAGCAATCTACACACAGATACGCAGTATTTT
V gene: TRBV2; clone size: few; J gene: TRBJ2-1; D gene: NA; CDR3 length: 13; CDR3 protein: CASSRQGDNEQFF; CDR3 DNA: TGTGCCAGCAGCCGCCAGGGAGACAATGAGCAGTTCTTC
V gene: TRBV7-8; clone size: NA; J gene: TRBJ2-7; D gene: NA; CDR3 length: 14; CDR3 protein: CASTPREEVQKQYF; CDR3 DNA: TGTGCCAGCACCCCGAGGGAGGAGGTTCAGAAGCAGTACTTC
V gene: TRBV2; clone size: once; J gene: TRBJ2-2; D gene: NA; CDR3 length: 15; CDR3 protein: CASRVAGRPTGELFF; CDR3 DNA: TGTGCCAGCAGGGTTGCGGGCCGGCCCACCGGGGAGCTGTTTTTT
V gene: TRBV29-1; clone size: NA; J gene: TRBJ2-4; D gene: NA; CDR3 length: 12; CDR3 protein: CSVGGSGNIQYF; CDR3 DNA: TGCAGCGTTGGGGGGTCAGGGAACATTCAGTACTTC
V gene: TRBV12-3/TRBV12-4; clone size: NA; J gene: TRBJ2-7; D gene: NA; CDR3 length: 13; CDR3 protein: CASSLLFSYEQYF; CDR3 DNA: TGTGCCAGCAGTTTACTGTTCTCCTACGAGCAGTACTTC
V gene: TRBV7-2; clone size: few; J gene: TRBJ2-3; D gene: TRBD2; CDR3 length: 17; CDR3 protein: CASSLVPSGGATDTQYF; CDR3 DNA: TGTGCCAGCAGCTTAGTTCCCAGCGGGGGAGCCACAGATACGCAGTATTTT
V gene: TRBV5-1; clone size: NA; J gene: TRBJ1-2; D gene: NA; CDR3 length: 14; CDR3 protein: CASTGSTGTYGYTF; CDR3 DNA: TGCGCCAGCACGGGCTCAACAGGGACCTATGGCTACACCTTC
V gene: TRBV7-2; clone size: NA; J gene: TRBJ1-3; D gene: NA; CDR3 length: 14; CDR3 protein: CASRHAAAENTIYF; CDR3 DNA: TGTGCCAGCAGGCACGCGGCTGCGGAAAACACCATATATTTT
V gene: TRBV28; clone size: NA; J gene: TRBJ2-1; D gene: NA; CDR3 length: 16; CDR3 protein: CASSGASHPSYNEQFF; CDR3 DNA: TGTGCCAGCAGTGGGGCAAGCCACCCCTCCTACAATGAGCAGTTCTTC
V gene: TRBV9; clone size: NA; J gene: TRBJ2-3; D gene: NA; CDR3 length: 15; CDR3 protein: CASSVDAKSTDTQYF; CDR3 DNA: TGTGCCAGCAGCGTAGATGCAAAGAGCACAGATACGCAGTATTTT
V gene: TRBV7-6; clone size: once; J gene: TRBJ2-4; D gene: TRBD2; CDR3 length: 16; CDR3 protein: CASSPGLAGNKNIQYF; CDR3 DNA: TGTGCCAGCAGCCCTGGACTAGCGGGGAACAAAAACATTCAGTACTTC
V gene: TRBV7-9; clone size: NA; J gene: TRBJ2-1; D gene: NA; CDR3 length: 15; CDR3 protein: CASGTGTSSYNEQFF; CDR3 DNA: TGTGCCAGCGGGACAGGGACTAGCTCCTACAATGAGCAGTTCTTC
V gene: TRBV27; clone size: NA; J gene: TRBJ2-1; D gene: NA; CDR3 length: 13; CDR3 protein: CASSTETGQSWFF; CDR3 DNA: TGTGCCAGCAGTACCGAAACAGGGCAATCATGGTTCTTC
V gene: TRBV28; clone size: NA; J gene: TRBJ1-5; D gene: NA; CDR3 length: 14; CDR3 protein: CASSYSTSNQPQHF; CDR3 DNA: TGTGCCAGCAGTTACAGTACAAGCAATCAGCCCCAGCATTTT
V gene: TRBV11-1; clone size: NA; J gene: TRBJ2-7; D gene: NA; CDR3 length: 14; CDR3 protein: CASSLSGGSYEQYF; CDR3 DNA: TGTGCCAGCAGCTTAAGTGGGGGCTCCTACGAGCAGTACTTC
V gene: TRBV10-3; clone size: NA; J gene: TRBJ2-1; D gene: TRBD1; CDR3 length: 15; CDR3 protein: CAISNPGQGFFRQFF; CDR3 DNA: TGTGCCATCAGTAATCCGGGACAGGGGTTTTTCCGACAGTTCTTC
V gene: TRBV6-6; clone size: NA; J gene: TRBJ2-5; D gene: TRBD1; CDR3 length: 16; CDR3 protein: CASSSYSRGREETQYF; CDR3 DNA: TGTGCCAGCAGCAGTTACTCCAGGGGGCGGGAAGAGACCCAGTACTTC
V gene: TRBV4-1; clone size: NA; J gene: TRBJ1-2; D gene: TRBD1; CDR3 length: 17; CDR3 protein: CASSQDPGDRGFYGYTF; CDR3 DNA: TGCGCCAGCAGCCAAGATCCCGGGGACAGGGGATTCTATGGCTACACCTTC
V gene: TRBV9; clone size: once; J gene: TRBJ1-6; D gene: TRBD1; CDR3 length: 15; CDR3 protein: CASSVTGGEGSPLHF; CDR3 DNA: TGTGCCAGCAGCGTGACAGGGGGCGAGGGTTCACCCCTCCACTTT
V gene: TRBV7-2; clone size: NA; J gene: TRBJ2-1; D gene: NA; CDR3 length: 13; CDR3 protein: CASSLVGGNEQFF; CDR3 DNA: TGTGCCAGCAGCTTAGTCGGCGGCAATGAGCAGTTCTTC
V gene: TRBV25-1; clone size: NA; J gene: TRBJ1-2; D gene: NA; CDR3 length: 11; CDR3 protein: CASSRGRGYTF; CDR3 DNA: TGTGCCAGCAGTCGGGGACGGGGCTACACCTTC